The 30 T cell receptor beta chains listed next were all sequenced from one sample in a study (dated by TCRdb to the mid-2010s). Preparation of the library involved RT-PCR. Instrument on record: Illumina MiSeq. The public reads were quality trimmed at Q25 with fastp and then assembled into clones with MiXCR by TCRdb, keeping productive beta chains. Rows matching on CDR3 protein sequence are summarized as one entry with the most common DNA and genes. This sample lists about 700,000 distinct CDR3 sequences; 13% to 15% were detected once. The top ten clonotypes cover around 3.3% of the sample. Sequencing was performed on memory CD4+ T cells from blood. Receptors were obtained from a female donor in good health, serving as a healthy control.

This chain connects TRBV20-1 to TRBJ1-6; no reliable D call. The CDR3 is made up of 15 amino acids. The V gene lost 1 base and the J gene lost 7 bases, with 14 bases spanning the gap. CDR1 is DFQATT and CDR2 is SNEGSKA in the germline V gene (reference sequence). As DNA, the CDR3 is TGCAGTGCTAGAGTCGGCCAGGCTTCCAATTCACCCCTCCACTTT. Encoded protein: CSARVGQASNSPLHF.

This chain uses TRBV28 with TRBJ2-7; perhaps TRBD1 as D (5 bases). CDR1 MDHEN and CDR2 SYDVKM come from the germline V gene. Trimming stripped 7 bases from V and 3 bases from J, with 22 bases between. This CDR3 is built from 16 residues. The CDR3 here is CASTPTPGKRNYEQYF. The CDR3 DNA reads TGTGCCAGCACCCCAACGCCAGGGAAGAGGAACTACGAGCAGTACTTC.

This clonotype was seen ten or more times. The CDR3 loop reads CASSLESSYNSPLHF. DNA of the CDR3: TGCGCCAGCAGCTTGGAGAGCTCCTATAATTCACCCCTCCACTTT. This chain connects TRBV5-1 to TRBJ1-6; D remains unclear. The CDR3 extends over 15 amino acids. CDR1 is SGHRS, CDR2 YFSETQ, per germline. The V end lost 0 bases, the J end lost 0 bases, and 4 bases lay between the germline ends.

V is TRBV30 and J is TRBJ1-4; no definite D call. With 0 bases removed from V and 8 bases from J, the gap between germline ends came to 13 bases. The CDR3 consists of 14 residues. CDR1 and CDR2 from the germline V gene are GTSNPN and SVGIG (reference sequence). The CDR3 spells CAWSVPGLSEKLFF. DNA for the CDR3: TGTGCCTGGAGTGTACCCGGGCTTAGCGAAAAACTGTTTTTT.

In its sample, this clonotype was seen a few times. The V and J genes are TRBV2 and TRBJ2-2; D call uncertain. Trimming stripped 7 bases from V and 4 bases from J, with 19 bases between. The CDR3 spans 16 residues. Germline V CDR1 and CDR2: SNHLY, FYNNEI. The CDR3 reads CASMLRVRRGTGELFF. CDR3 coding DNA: TGTGCCAGCATGCTAAGGGTACGCCGTGGCACCGGGGAGCTGTTTTTT.

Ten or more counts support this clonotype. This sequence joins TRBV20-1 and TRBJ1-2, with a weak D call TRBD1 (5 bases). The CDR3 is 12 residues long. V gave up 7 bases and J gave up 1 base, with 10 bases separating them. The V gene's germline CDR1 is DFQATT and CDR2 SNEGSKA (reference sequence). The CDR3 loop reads CSVATDNYGYTF. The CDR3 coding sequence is TGCAGTGTTGCGACAGATAACTATGGCTACACCTTC.

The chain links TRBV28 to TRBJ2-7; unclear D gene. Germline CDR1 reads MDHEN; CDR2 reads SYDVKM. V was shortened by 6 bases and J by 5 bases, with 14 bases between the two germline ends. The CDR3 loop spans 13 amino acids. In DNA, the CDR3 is TGTGCCAGCAGCCCGTGGGTCAGAAACGAGCAGTACTTC. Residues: CASSPWVRNEQYF.

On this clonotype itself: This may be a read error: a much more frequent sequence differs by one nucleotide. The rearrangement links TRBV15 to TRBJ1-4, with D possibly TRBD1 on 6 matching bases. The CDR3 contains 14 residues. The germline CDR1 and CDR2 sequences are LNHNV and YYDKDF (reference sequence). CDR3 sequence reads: CATSRGGGNEKLLF. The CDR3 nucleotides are TGTGCCACCAGCAGAGGAGGGGGAAATGAAAAACTGTTATTT.

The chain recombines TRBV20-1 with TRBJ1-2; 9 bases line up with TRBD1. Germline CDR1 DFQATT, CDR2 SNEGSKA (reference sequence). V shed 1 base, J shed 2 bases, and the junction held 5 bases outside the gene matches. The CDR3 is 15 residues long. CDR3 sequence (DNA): TGCAGTGCTAGAGTGACAGGGGGAATGAACTATGGCTACACCTTC. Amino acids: CSARVTGGMNYGYTF.

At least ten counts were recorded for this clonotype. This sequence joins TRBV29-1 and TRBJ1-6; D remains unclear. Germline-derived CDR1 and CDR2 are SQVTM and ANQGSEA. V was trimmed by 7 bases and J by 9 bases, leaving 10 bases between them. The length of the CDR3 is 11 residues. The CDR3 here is CSGRGVSPLHF. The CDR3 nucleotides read TGCAGCGGCCGAGGAGTTTCACCCCTCCACTTT.

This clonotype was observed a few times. The DNA of the CDR3 is TGTGCCAGCTCACCAGTCTCCGGGGAGCTGTTTTTT. It is translated as CASSPVSGELFF. The chain has TRBV18 and TRBJ2-2; D is ambiguous. V was clipped by 2 bases and J by 6 bases, with 4 bases between them. This CDR3 is built from 12 residues. Germline CDR1 and CDR2: KGHSH and LQKENI.

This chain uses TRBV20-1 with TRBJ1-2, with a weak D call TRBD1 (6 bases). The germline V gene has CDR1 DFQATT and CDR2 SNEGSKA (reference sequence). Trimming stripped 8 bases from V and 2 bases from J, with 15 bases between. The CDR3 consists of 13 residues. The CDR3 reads CSNQGFGNYGYTF. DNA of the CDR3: TGCAGTAACCAGGGGTTTGGAAACTATGGCTACACCTTC.

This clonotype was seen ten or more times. CDR3 in DNA: TGTGCCAGCCGAAGGGAGGATACGCAGTATTTT. It codes for CASRREDTQYF. V gene TRBV6-5 combines with J gene TRBJ2-3, with D possibly matching TRBD2 (5 bases). Per germline, CDR1 MNHEY and CDR2 SVGAGI. With 8 bases removed from V and 6 bases from J, the gap between germline ends came to 9 bases. This CDR3 contains 11 residues.

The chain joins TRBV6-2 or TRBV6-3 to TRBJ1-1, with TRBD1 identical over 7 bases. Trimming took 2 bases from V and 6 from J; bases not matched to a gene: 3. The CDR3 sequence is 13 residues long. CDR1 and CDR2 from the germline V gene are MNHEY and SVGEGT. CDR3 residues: CASSYPQGSEAFF. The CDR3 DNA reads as TGTGCCAGCAGTTACCCACAGGGGTCTGAAGCTTTCTTT.

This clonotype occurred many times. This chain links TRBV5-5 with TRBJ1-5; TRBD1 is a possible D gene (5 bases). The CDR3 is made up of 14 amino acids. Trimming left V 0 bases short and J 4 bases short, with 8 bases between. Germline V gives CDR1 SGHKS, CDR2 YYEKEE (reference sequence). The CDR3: CASSLDRRNQPQHF. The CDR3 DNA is TGTGCCAGCAGCTTGGACAGGAGAAATCAGCCCCAGCATTTT.

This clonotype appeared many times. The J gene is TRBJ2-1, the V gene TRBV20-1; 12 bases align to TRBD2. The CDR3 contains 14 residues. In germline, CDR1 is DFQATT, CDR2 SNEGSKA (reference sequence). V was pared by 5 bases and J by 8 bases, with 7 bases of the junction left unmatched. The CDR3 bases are TGCAGTGCTTTCACTAGCGGGGGGACCGATGAGCAGTTCTTC. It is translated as CSAFTSGGTDEQFF.

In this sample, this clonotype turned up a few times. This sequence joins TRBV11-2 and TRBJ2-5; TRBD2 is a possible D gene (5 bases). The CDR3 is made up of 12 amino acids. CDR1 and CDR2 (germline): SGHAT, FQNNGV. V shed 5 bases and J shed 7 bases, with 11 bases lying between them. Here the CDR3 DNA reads TGTGCCAGCAGCCCCCTAGAGGGGACCCAGTACTTC. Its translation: CASSPLEGTQYF.

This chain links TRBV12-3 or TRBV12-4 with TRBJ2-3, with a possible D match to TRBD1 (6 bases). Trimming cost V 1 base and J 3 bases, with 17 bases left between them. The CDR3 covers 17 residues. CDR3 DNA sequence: TGTGCCAGCAGTTTAGTAAGAGGACAGCCAACGACAGATACGCAGTATTTT. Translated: CASSLVRGQPTTDTQYF.

The DNA of the CDR3 is TGTGCCAGCACCAGGGGGACAGGGGGCGGGGAGACCCAGTACTTC. Its protein is CASTRGTGGGETQYF. J is TRBJ2-5 and V is TRBV27; 12 bases line up with TRBD1. J gave up 5 bases and V 7 bases, and 8 bases lay outside the gene matches. From germline, CDR1 is MNHEY and CDR2 SMNVEV (reference sequence). The CDR3 contains 15 residues.

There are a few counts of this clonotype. CDR3 nucleotide sequence: TGCAGTGCTGTCCTTGGGACGGGGAACTATGGCTACACCTTC. This gives the protein CSAVLGTGNYGYTF. The V gene is TRBV20-1, the J gene TRBJ1-2, with TRBD1 as a possible D gene (5 bases). This CDR3 region has 14 residues. V lost 5 bases and J lost 2, with 15 bases in between. In germline, CDR1 is DFQATT, CDR2 SNEGSKA (reference sequence).

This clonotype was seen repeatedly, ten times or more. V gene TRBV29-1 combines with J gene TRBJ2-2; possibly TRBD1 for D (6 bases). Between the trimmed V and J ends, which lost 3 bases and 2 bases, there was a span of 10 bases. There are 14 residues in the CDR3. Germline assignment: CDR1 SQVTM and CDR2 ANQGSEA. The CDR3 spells CSVDRGANTGELFF. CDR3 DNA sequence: TGCAGCGTTGACAGGGGCGCAAACACCGGGGAGCTGTTTTTT.

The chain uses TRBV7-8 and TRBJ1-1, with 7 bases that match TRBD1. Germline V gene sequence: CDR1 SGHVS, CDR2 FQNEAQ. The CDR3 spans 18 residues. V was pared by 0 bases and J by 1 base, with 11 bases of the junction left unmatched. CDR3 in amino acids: CASSLALSPGGKNTEAFF. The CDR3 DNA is TGTGCCAGCAGCTTAGCGTTGTCGCCAGGGGGAAAGAACACTGAAGCTTTCTTT.

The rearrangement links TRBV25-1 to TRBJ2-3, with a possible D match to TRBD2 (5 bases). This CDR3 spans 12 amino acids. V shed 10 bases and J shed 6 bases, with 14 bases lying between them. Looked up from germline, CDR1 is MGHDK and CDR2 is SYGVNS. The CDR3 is CAIEKPGDTQYF. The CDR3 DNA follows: TGTGCCATCGAAAAGCCGGGGGATACGCAGTATTTT.

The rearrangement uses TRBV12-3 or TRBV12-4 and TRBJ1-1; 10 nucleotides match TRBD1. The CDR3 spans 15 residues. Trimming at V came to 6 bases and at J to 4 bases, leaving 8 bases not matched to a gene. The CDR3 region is CASSLSGTGATEAFF. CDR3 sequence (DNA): TGTGCCAGCAGCCTCTCTGGGACAGGGGCCACTGAAGCTTTCTTT.

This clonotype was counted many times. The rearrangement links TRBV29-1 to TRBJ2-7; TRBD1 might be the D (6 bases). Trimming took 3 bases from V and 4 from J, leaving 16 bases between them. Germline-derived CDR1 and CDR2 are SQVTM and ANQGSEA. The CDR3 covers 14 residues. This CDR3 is CSVESGQGRYEQYF. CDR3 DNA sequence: TGCAGCGTTGAGTCCGGTCAGGGGAGATACGAGCAGTACTTC.

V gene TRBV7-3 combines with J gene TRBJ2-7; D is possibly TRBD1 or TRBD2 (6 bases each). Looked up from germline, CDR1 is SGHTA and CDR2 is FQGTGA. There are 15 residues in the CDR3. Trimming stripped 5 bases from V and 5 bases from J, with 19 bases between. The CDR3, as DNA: TGTGCCAGCAGCCCCGGGGGCCGCCGAGGGGACGAGCAGTACTTC. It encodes CASSPGGRRGDEQYF. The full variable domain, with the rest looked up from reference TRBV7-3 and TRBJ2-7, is GAGVSQTPSNKVTEKGKYVELRCDPISGHTALYWYRQSLGQGPEFLIYFQGTGAADDSGLPNDRFFAVRPEGSVSTLKIQRTERGDSAVYLCASSPGGRRGDEQYFGPGTRLTVT.

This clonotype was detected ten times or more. The CDR3 spells CASSSGLAGGDIQYF. The CDR3 DNA is TGTGCCAGCAGTTCGGGACTAGCGGGAGGGGACATTCAGTACTTC. The chain employs TRBV12-3 or TRBV12-4 and TRBJ2-4; 16 bases are shared with TRBD2. CDR3 length equals 15 residues. Trimming at V came to 4 bases and at J to 8 bases, leaving 2 bases not matched to a gene.

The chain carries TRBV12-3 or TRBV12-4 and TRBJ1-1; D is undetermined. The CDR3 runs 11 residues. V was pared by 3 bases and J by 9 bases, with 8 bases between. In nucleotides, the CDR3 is TGTGCCAGCAGTTTCGAGGGCAAAGCTTTCTTT. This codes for CASSFEGKAFF.

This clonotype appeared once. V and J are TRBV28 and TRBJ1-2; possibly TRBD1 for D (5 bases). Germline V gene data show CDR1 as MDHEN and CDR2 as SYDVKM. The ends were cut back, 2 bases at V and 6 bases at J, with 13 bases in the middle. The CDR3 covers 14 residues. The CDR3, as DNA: TGTGCCAGCAGTTTAACTGACAGTACTAATGGCTACACCTTC. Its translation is CASSLTDSTNGYTF.

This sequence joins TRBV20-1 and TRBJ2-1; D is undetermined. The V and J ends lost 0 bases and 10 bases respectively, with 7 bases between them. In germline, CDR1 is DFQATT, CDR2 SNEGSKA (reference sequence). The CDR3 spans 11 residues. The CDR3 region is CSARDSPEQFF. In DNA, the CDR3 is TGCAGTGCTAGAGACTCCCCCGAGCAGTTCTTC.